This T cell receptor (beta chain) comes out of a study of cytomegalovirus exposure and HLA in healthy donors. Broader study findings: Later analysis suggested most CMV-associated TCR beta chains were HLA-restricted. Later analysis identified about 17,000 TCR beta sequences associated with HLA alleles, using a false discovery rate threshold of 0.05.

Comment on this clone: Its antigen remains unidentified.

Both 60 Vbeta primers and 13 Jbeta primers went into the PCR. Authors' data handling: In a later analysis, of about 80 million unique beta chains, about 12 million appeared in at least two donors. Method: immunoSEQ multiplex PCR; TCRdb's copy keeps in-frame clones and lacks some. V and J calls and clone size are copied from that table; D and trimming were computed from the DNA. The data show tens of thousands of clones, 70% to 85% seen once. The TCR sequence derives from a man between 35 and 55 years old in good health and CMV-seronegative. The material sequenced was PBMCs.

DNA of the CDR3: TGCGCCAGCAGCCTCGACAGGCGAAATTCACCCCTCCACTTT. Protein product: CASSLDRRNSPLHF. The chain employs TRBV4-3 and TRBJ1-6, with D perhaps TRBD1 (6 bases). Germline CDR1 is LGHNA and CDR2 is YSLEER. This CDR3 is built from 14 residues. V dropped 4 bases and J dropped 7 bases, with 11 bases sitting between them.